Presented here are 28 T cell receptor beta chains from one specimen sequenced in a study of T cells in Graves' hyperthyroidism and ophthalmopathy. Regions amplified from RNA transcripts were the TCR beta CDR3 regions. The TCR CDR3 was amplified in a first-round RT-PCR using the HTBI primer set. Via MiXCR, TCRdb re-called the multiplex PCR reads, giving one row per CDR3 protein. The repertoire has roughly 710,000 distinct CDR3 sequences, under 45% of them found once; the top ten carry approximately 31%. Sequences were obtained from blood. These TCRs come from a middle-aged woman with Graves' hyperthyroidism.

As regards this clonotype: A junction end diverges from the germline sequence, so it may reflect a read error. V and J are TRBV12-3 or TRBV12-4 and TRBJ2-7; maybe TRBD1 (5 bases). The CDR3 is 16 residues long. CDR3 coding DNA: TGTGCCAGCAGTGCTGACAGTTCAGTTTTTACCTACGAGCAGCACTTC. It yields the protein CASSADSSVFTYEQHF.

The chain uses TRBV29-1 and TRBJ2-5, with D maybe TRBD1 (5 bases). The CDR3 is 12 amino acids. CDR1 is SQVTM and CDR2 is ANQGSEA in the germline V gene. V lost 5 bases to trimming and J lost 2 bases, with 9 bases between them. CDR3 in amino acids: CSVRTLQETQYF. The CDR3 DNA reads TGCAGCGTTCGGACATTGCAAGAGACCCAGTACTTC.

This clonotype was counted at least ten times. The gene calls are TRBV7-8 and TRBJ2-7; 9 positions match TRBD1. Germline CDR1 SGHVS, CDR2 FQNEAQ. The CDR3 totals 15 residues. V gave up 2 bases and J gave up 2 bases; unmatched junction bases: 4. CDR3 DNA: TGTGCCAGCAGCTTAATGGGGACAGGGACCTACGAGCAGTACTTC. Its translation is CASSLMGTGTYEQYF.

This chain links TRBV10-3 with TRBJ1-1; 12 positions agree with TRBD1. The length of the CDR3 is 14 residues. CDR1 and CDR2 from the germline V gene are ENHRY and SYGVKD. With V trimmed by 10 bases and J by 5 bases, 8 bases remained unmatched. The DNA of the CDR3 is TGTGCCAGACAGGGACAGGGGGCTGGAACTGAAGCTTTCTTT. Translated: CARQGQGAGTEAFF.

As regards this clonotype: Relative to the germline gene, one junction end is altered; a read error may explain this. The CDR3 region is CASSNPRTGQVF. The DNA of the CDR3 is TGTGCCAGCAGCAACCCTAGGACTGGACAGGTCTTT. V usage is TRBV10-3 and J usage is TRBJ1-1; TRBD1 agrees at 7 bases. Germline CDR1 is ENHRY and CDR2 is SYGVKD. The CDR3 has 12 amino acids.

This rearrangement joins TRBV7-8 to TRBJ1-5; no clear D. The germline V gene encodes CDR1 SGHVS and CDR2 FQNEAQ. The V end was cut by 1 base, the J end by 3 bases, with 13 bases between. This CDR3 comprises 16 residues. The CDR3 DNA reads as TGTGCCAGCAGCTTAGAGGTGAGACGGAACAATCAGCCCCAGCATTTT. The encoded protein is CASSLEVRRNNQPQHF.

This clonotype has only a few counts. The chain couples TRBV20-1 to TRBJ2-2; D ambiguous. Germline V gene lookup returns CDR1 DFQATT and CDR2 SNEGSKA (reference sequence). CDR3 length: 13 amino acids. Deletions cut 4 bases from V and 3 bases from J, with 9 bases between. The CDR3 loop reads CSAIRGDTGELFF. CDR3 bases: TGCAGTGCTATTCGCGGAGACACCGGGGAGCTGTTTTTT.

The sample holds many counts of this clonotype. The chain employs TRBV29-1 and TRBJ2-7, with D perhaps TRBD2 (6 bases). V was cut by 6 bases and J by 4 bases, with 7 bases left in between. The V gene's germline CDR1 is SQVTM and CDR2 ANQGSEA. This CDR3 has 10 residues. The CDR3 spells CSVGTYEQYF. In nucleotides, the CDR3 is TGCAGCGTCGGGACTTACGAGCAGTACTTC.

This clonotype was seen only a few times. V gene TRBV20-1 combines with J gene TRBJ1-1, with TRBD1 matching over 10 bases. CDR3 length: 15 amino acids. CDR1 is DFQATT and CDR2 is SNEGSKA in the germline V gene (reference sequence). V lost 0 bases, J lost 6 bases, and 7 bases stayed unmatched. This CDR3 reads CSARDDRQGAPEAFF. CDR3 sequence (DNA): TGCAGTGCTAGAGATGACAGACAGGGGGCCCCTGAAGCTTTCTTT.

Regarding this clonotype: A read error may be the cause here, since a much bigger clone is one base away. The rearrangement links TRBV7-9 to TRBJ2-7; D possibly uses TRBD1 or TRBD2 (5 bases each). Germline V gives CDR1 SEHNR, CDR2 FQNEAQ (reference sequence). The CDR3 has 16 residues. Here the CDR3 DNA reads TGTGCCAGCAGCGAGGGGCAGAGTAGAGCCAACTACGAGCAGCACTTC. Translating it yields CASSEGQSRANYEQHF.

The genes are TRBV28 and TRBJ1-5; D gene ambiguous. The CDR3 is 13 amino acids. Germline CDR1 MDHEN, CDR2 SYDVKM. V shed 2 bases and J shed 5 bases, with 7 bases lying between them. CDR3 DNA: TGTGCCAGCAGTTTAGCGGGGTATCAGCCCCAGCATTTT. It encodes CASSLAGYQPQHF.

The chain is built from TRBV20-1 and TRBJ2-3; 16 bases fit TRBD2. Losses at the gene ends were 4 bases for V and 3 bases for J; bases not matched to a gene: 4. CDR3 size: 16 residues. Germline CDR1 DFQATT, CDR2 SNEGSKA (reference sequence). This CDR3 reads CSAKGLAGGRTDTQYF. CDR3 DNA: TGCAGTGCTAAGGGACTAGCGGGAGGGAGGACAGATACGCAGTATTTT.

This clonotype was detected ten times or more. CDR3 protein: CASSQELAGGSGAEQYF. In DNA form, the CDR3 reads TGCGCCAGCAGCCAAGAGCTCGCGGGAGGGAGTGGGGCCGAGCAGTACTTC. V gene TRBV4-3 combines with J gene TRBJ2-7; 9 bases agree with TRBD2. V lost 0 bases, J lost 6 bases, and 12 bases stayed unmatched. This CDR3 spans 17 amino acids. Germline V gene sequence: CDR1 LGHNA, CDR2 YSLEER.

This chain joins TRBV7-2 and TRBJ2-5; a weak D match, TRBD2 (6 bases). The ends were cut back, 5 bases at V and 0 bases at J, with 22 bases in the middle. The CDR3 has 18 residues. The V gene's germline CDR1 is SGHTA and CDR2 FQGNSA. This CDR3 reads CASSQVHTGDPYQETQYF. CDR3 DNA sequence: TGTGCCAGCAGCCAAGTTCATACGGGGGATCCGTACCAAGAGACCCAGTACTTC. Together with reference TRBV7-2 and TRBJ2-5, the CDR3 gives the full variable domain: GAGVSQSPSNKVTEKGKDVELRCDPISGHTALYWYRQSLGQGLEFLIYFQGNSAPDKSGLPSDRFSAERTGGSVSTLTIQRTQQEDSAVYLCASSQVHTGDPYQETQYFGPGTRLLVL.

This clonotype was seen repeatedly, ten times or more. The genes are TRBV29-1 and TRBJ1-6; 10 nucleotides line up with TRBD1. In germline, CDR1 is SQVTM, CDR2 ANQGSEA. The CDR3 consists of 13 residues. V lost 4 bases, J lost 8 bases, and 2 bases stayed unmatched. The CDR3 reads CSVATGGDSPLHF. The DNA for the CDR3 is TGCAGCGTTGCGACAGGGGGCGATTCACCCCTCCACTTT.

The chain has TRBV6-5 and TRBJ1-5; 11 bases map to TRBD1. The trim removed 7 bases at V and 6 bases at J, leaving 8 bases unmatched. CDR3 size: 15 residues. The germline V gene has CDR1 MNHEY and CDR2 SVGAGI. This CDR3 is CASTGQGAYGQPQHF. The CDR3, as DNA: TGTGCCAGCACAGGACAGGGGGCGTACGGTCAGCCCCAGCATTTT.

V is TRBV19 and J is TRBJ1-1, with D possibly TRBD1 on 6 matching bases. The germline V gene encodes CDR1 LNHDA and CDR2 SQIVND (reference sequence). There are 15 residues in the CDR3. Trimming stripped 1 base from V and 2 bases from J, with 11 bases between. In nucleotides, the CDR3 is TGTGCCAGTAGTATAGGACGGGGGGCCAACACTGAAGCTTTCTTT. This codes for CASSIGRGANTEAFF.

This clonotype was observed a handful of times. The V call is TRBV3-1, the J call TRBJ1-2; TRBD1 matches at 9 bases. Germline V gene lookup returns CDR1 LGHDT and CDR2 YNNKEL (reference sequence). The V segment lost 4 bases and the J segment 6 bases; nucleotides outside the gene matches: 9. The CDR3 is 15 amino acids. The CDR3 reads CASSPNSDRGNGYTF. CDR3 DNA sequence: TGTGCCAGCAGCCCCAACTCAGACAGGGGGAATGGCTACACCTTC.

This clonotype was seen more than once but under ten times. The gene calls are TRBV7-2 and TRBJ2-1, with D possibly being TRBD2 (6 bases). V shed 1 base and J shed 9 bases, with 10 bases lying between them. Germline V gives CDR1 SGHTA, CDR2 FQGNSA. CDR3 size: 13 residues. The CDR3 bases are TGTGCCAGCAGCTTAGAGGGGCGGGGTGAGCAGTTCTTC. Encoded protein: CASSLEGRGEQFF.

There are a few counts of this clonotype. CDR3: CASSQFGTSGAYEQYF. The CDR3 nucleotides read TGTGCCAGCAGCCAATTCGGGACTAGCGGGGCCTACGAGCAGTACTTC. The chain joins TRBV7-9 to TRBJ2-7; 13 bases line up with TRBD2. J lost 2 bases, V lost 5 bases, and 6 bases had no gene match. The germline gives CDR1 SEHNR, CDR2 FQNEAQ (reference sequence). The CDR3 is 16 amino acids.

This clonotype was seen at least ten times. This sequence joins TRBV25-1 and TRBJ1-2, with D possibly matching TRBD1 (6 bases). Trimming took 8 bases from V and 5 from J, leaving 15 bases between them. CDR3 length: 13 amino acids. The germline gives CDR1 MGHDK, CDR2 SYGVNS. The CDR3 sequence is CASSQGMRYGYTF. The CDR3 bases are TGTGCCAGCTCCCAGGGGATGAGATATGGCTACACCTTC.

This clonotype showed up just a few times. V is TRBV9 and J is TRBJ2-2; D unclear. The CDR3 totals 15 residues. The V end was cut by 3 bases, the J end by 0 bases, with 9 bases between. Germline CDR1 and CDR2: SGDLS and YYNGEE. CDR3 sequence (DNA): TGTGCCAGCAGCGATAGGATCACGAACACCGGGGAGCTGTTTTTT. Its protein is CASSDRITNTGELFF.

This clonotype was picked up many times. The J gene is TRBJ2-7, the V gene TRBV12-3 or TRBV12-4; possibly TRBD2 for D (6 bases). The CDR3 has 13 amino acids. Trimming stripped 5 bases from V and 3 bases from J, with 11 bases between. This chain's CDR3 is CASSPGLLYEQYF. CDR3 coding DNA: TGTGCCAGCAGTCCGGGACTCCTCTACGAGCAGTACTTC.

Ten or more counts support this clonotype. The V gene is TRBV12-3 or TRBV12-4, the J gene TRBJ1-5; D is unclear. The germline V and J ends were trimmed by 7 bases and 7 bases, with 11 bases remaining between them. The CDR3 contains 12 residues. In DNA, the CDR3 is TGTGCCAGCACCATGGGCGTCCAGCCCCAGCATTTT. Its protein is CASTMGVQPQHF.

This clonotype appeared a few times. This sequence joins TRBV12-3 or TRBV12-4 and TRBJ2-7, with D perhaps TRBD1 (6 bases). V was clipped by 4 bases and J by 3 bases, with 19 bases between them. This CDR3 has 16 amino acids. Written as DNA, the CDR3 is TGTGCCAGCAGTTCCACGTGGACAGCGCCGCTCTACGAGCAGTACTTC. Amino acids: CASSSTWTAPLYEQYF.

This clonotype was observed at least ten times. The CDR3 DNA is TGTGCCACCAGCAGAGAGGCTTCTGGGGCTGAAGCTTTCTTT. Translated: CATSREASGAEAFF. The chain uses TRBV15 and TRBJ1-1, with D hard to call. The germline V gene has CDR1 LNHNV and CDR2 YYDKDF (reference sequence). The CDR3 consists of 14 residues. Trimming stripped 0 bases from V and 6 bases from J, with 11 bases between.

This clonotype appeared a few times. The V and J genes are TRBV7-3 and TRBJ1-4, with a tentative D call TRBD1 (6 bases). Per germline, CDR1 SGHTA and CDR2 FQGTGA. Trimming took 5 bases from V and 4 from J, leaving 14 bases between them. This CDR3 has 15 amino acids. CDR3 in DNA: TGTGCCAGCAGCCACGTCGGGACAAGTAATGAAAAACTGTTTTTT. It yields the protein CASSHVGTSNEKLFF.

As regards this clonotype: The junction does not match germline at one end; this may be a read error. The J gene is TRBJ1-5, the V gene TRBV10-3; TRBD1 aligns across 7 bases. This CDR3 has 16 residues. Germline CDR1 ENHRY, CDR2 SYGVKD. CDR3 region: CASSYNGQASNQPQHF. CDR3 sequence (DNA): TGTGCCAGCAGTTACAACGGACAGGCAAGCAATCAGCCCCAGCATTTT.